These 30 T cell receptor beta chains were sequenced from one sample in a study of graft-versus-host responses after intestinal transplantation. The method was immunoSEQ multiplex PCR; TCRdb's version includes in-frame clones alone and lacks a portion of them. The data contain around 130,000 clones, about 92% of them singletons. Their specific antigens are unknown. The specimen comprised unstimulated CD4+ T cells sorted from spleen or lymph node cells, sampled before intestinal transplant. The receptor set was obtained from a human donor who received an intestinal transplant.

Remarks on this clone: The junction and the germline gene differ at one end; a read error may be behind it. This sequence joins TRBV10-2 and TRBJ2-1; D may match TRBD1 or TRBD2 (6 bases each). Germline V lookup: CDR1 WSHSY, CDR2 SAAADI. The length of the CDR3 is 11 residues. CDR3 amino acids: CASTQRGARIF. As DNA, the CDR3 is TGCGCCAGCACCCAAAGGGGGGCGCGGATCTTC.

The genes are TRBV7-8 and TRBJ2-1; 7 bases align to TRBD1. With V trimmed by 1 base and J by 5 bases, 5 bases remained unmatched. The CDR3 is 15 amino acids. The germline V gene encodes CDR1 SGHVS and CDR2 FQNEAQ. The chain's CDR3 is CASSLVGTANNEQFF. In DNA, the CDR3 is TGTGCCAGCAGCTTAGTCGGGACAGCCAACAATGAGCAGTTCTTC.

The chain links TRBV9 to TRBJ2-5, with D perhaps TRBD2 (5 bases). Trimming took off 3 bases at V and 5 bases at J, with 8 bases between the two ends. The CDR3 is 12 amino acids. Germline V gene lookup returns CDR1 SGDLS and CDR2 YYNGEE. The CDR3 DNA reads TGTGCCAGCAGCGGAGGGTCGGAGACCCAGTACTTC. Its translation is CASSGGSETQYF.

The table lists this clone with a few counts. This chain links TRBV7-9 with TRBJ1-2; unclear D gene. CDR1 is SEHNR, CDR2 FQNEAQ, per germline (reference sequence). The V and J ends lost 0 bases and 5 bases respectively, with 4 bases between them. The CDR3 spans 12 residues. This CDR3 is CASSLAVYGYTF. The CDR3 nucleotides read TGTGCCAGCAGCTTAGCCGTTTATGGCTACACCTTC.

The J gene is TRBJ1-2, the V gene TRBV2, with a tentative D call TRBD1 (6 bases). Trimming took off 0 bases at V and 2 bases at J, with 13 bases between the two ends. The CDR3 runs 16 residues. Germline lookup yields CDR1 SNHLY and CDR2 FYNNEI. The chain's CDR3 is CASSEARRGGNYGYTF. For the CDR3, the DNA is TGTGCCAGCAGTGAAGCGCGAAGGGGGGGAAACTATGGCTACACCTTC.

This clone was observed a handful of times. The CDR3 nucleotides are TGTGCCAGCAGCTTAGATTTGGGACTAGCGGGGGAGGATACGCAGTATTTT. It is translated as CASSLDLGLAGEDTQYF. This rearrangement joins TRBV7-9 to TRBJ2-3, with TRBD2 matching over 14 bases. Germline CDR1 and CDR2: SEHNR and FQNEAQ (reference sequence). The CDR3 is 17 amino acids. V shed 1 base, J shed 6 bases, and the junction held 6 bases outside the gene matches. Looking up the rest from reference TRBV7-9 and TRBJ2-3 gives the full variable domain: DTGVSQNPRHKITKRGQNVTFRCDPISEHNRLYWYRQTLGQGPEFLTYFQNEAQLEKSRLLSDRFSAERPKGSFSTLEIQRTEQGDSAMYLCASSLDLGLAGEDTQYFGPGTRLTVL.

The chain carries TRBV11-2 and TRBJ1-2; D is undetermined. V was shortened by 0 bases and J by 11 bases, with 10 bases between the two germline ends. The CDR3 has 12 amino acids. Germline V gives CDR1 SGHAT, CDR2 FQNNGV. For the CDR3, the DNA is TGTGCCAGCAGCTTAGAGGGCCAAAGATACACCTTC. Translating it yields CASSLEGQRYTF.

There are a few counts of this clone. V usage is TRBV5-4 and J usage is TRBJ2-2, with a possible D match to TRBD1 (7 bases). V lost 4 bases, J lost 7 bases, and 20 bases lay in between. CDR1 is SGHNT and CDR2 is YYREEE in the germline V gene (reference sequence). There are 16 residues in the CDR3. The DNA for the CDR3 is TGTGCCAGCAGCATAACACAATATCAGGGGGGCGGGGAGCTGTTTTTT. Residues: CASSITQYQGGGELFF.

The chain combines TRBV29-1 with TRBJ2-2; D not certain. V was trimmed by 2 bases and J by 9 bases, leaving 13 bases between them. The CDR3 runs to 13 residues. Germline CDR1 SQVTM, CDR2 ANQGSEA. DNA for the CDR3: TGCAGCGTTGAATCGACGGGTAGTCGGGAGCTGTTTTTT. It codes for CSVESTGSRELFF.

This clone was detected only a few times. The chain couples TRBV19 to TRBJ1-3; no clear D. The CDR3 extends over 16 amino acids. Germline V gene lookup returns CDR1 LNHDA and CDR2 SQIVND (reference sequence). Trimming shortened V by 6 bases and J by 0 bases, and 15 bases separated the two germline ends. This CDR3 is CASSIRHRISGNTIYF. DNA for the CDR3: TGTGCCAGTAGCATCCGACACCGCATCTCTGGAAACACCATATATTTT. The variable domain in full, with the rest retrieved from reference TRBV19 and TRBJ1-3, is DGGITQSPKYLFRKEGQNVTLSCEQNLNHDAMYWYRQDPGQGLRLIYYSQIVNDFQKGDIAEGYSVSREKKESFPLTVTSAQKNPTAFYLCASSIRHRISGNTIYFGEGSWLTVV.

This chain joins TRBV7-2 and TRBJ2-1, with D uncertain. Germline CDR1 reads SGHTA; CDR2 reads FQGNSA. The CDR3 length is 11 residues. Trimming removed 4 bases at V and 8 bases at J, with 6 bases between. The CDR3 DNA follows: TGTGCCAGCAGCTCCTCGTATGAGCAGTTCTTC. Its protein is CASSSSYEQFF. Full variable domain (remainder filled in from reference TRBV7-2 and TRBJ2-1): GAGVSQSPSNKVTEKGKDVELRCDPISGHTALYWYRQSLGQGLEFLIYFQGNSAPDKSGLPSDRFSAERTGGSVSTLTIQRTQQEDSAVYLCASSSSYEQFFGPGTRLTVL.

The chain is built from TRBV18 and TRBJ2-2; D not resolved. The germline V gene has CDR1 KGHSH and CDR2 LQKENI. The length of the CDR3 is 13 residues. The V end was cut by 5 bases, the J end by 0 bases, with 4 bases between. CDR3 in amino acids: CASSSSNTGELFF. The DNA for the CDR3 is TGTGCCAGCTCATCCTCGAACACCGGGGAGCTGTTTTTT.

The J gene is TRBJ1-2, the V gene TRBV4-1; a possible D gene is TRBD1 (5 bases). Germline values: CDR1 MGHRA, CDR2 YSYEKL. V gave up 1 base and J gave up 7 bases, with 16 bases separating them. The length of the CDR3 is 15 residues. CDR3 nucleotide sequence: TGCGCCAGCAGCCAAGGGAATTGGGGGGAAATTGGCTACACCTTC. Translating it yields CASSQGNWGEIGYTF.

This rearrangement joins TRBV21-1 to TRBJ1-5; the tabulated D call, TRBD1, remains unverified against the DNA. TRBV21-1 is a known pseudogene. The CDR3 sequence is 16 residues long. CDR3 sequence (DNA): TGTGCCAGCAGCAAAGATACTACAGGGGCCGATCAGCCCCAGCATTTT. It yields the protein CASSKDTTGADQPQHF.

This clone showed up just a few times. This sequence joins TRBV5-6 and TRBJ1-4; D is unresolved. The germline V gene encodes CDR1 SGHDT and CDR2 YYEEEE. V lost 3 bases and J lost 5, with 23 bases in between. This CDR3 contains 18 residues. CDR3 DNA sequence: TGTGCCAGCAGCTATTCCCGGCAGTACCACTGGGAAAATGAAAAACTGTTTTTT. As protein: CASSYSRQYHWENEKLFF.

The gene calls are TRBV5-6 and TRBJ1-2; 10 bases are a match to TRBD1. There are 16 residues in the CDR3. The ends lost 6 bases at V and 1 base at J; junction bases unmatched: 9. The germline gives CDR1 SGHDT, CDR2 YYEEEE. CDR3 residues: CASTSLGQGDNYGYTF. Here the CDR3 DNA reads TGTGCCAGCACCTCGCTTGGACAGGGGGATAACTATGGCTACACCTTC.

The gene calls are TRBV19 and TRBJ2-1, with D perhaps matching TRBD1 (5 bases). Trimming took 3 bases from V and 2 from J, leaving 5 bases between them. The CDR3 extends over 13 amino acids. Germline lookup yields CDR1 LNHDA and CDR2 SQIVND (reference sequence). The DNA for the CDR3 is TGTGCCAGTAGTATGGGGCCCTACAATGAGCAGTTCTTC. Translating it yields CASSMGPYNEQFF.

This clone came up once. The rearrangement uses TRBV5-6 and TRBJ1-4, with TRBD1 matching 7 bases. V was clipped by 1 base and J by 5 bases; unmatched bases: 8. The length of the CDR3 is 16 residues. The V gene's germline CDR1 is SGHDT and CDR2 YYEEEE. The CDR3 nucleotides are TGTGCCAGCAGCTTGACCAGGGGGGGGACCAATGAAAAACTGTTTTTT. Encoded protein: CASSLTRGGTNEKLFF.

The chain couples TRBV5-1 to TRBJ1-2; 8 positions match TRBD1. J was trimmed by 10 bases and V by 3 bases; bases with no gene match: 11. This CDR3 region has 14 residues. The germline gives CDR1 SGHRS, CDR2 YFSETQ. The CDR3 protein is CASSYQADRADYTF. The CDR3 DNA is TGCGCCAGCAGCTACCAGGCGGACAGGGCTGACTACACCTTC.

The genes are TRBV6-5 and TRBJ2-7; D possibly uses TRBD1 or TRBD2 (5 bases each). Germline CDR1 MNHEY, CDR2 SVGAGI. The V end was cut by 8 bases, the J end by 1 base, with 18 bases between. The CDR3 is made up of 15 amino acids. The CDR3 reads CASGGWGTGSYEQYF. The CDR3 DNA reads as TGTGCCAGCGGGGGTTGGGGCACTGGATCCTACGAGCAGTACTTC.

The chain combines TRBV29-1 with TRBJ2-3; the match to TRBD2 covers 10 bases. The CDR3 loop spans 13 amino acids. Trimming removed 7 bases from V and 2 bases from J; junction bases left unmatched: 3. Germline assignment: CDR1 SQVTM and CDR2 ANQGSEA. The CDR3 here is CSGSGGATDTQYF. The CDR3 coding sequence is TGCAGCGGAAGCGGGGGGGCCACAGATACGCAGTATTTT.

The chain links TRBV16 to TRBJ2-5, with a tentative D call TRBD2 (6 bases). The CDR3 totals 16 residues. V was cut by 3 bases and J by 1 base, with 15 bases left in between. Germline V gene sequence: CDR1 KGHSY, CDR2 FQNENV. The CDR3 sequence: CASSHQLAIFQETQYF. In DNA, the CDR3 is TGTGCCAGCAGCCACCAACTAGCTATTTTCCAAGAGACCCAGTACTTC.

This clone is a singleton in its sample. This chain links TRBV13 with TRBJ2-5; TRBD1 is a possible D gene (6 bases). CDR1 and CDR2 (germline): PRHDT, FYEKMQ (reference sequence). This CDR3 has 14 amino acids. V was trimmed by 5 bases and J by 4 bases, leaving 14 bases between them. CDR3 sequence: CASSTRRGGETQYF. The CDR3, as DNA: TGTGCCAGCAGCACTCGGCGAGGGGGAGAGACCCAGTACTTC.

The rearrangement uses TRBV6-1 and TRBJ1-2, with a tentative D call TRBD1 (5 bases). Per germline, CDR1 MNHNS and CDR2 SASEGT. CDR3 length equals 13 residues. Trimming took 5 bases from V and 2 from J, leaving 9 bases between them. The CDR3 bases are TGTGCCAGCAGTTCTGCAGGGAACTATGGCTACACCTTC. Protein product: CASSSAGNYGYTF.

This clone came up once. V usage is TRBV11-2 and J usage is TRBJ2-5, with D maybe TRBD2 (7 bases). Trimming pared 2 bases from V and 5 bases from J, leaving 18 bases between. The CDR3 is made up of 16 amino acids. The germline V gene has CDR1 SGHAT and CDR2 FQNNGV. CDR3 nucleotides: TGTGCCAGCAGCTTAAGGGGGGGGGAAAGGAGGGAGACCCAGTACTTC. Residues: CASSLRGGERRETQYF.

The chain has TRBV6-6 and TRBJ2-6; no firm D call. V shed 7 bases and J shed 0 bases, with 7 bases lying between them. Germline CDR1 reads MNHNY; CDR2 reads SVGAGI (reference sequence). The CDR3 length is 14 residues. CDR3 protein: CASTKHSGANVLTF. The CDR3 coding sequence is TGTGCCAGCACCAAACACTCTGGGGCCAACGTCCTGACTTTC.

The DNA of the CDR3 is TGCGCCAGCACCCCGGGGGGAGGGGAAAAACTGTTTTTT. It translates to CASTPGGGEKLFF. This chain links TRBV10-2 with TRBJ1-4; a weak D match, TRBD1 (5 bases). Trimming shortened V by 7 bases and J by 8 bases, and 14 bases separated the two germline ends. Germline CDR1 is WSHSY and CDR2 is SAAADI. The CDR3 has 13 amino acids.

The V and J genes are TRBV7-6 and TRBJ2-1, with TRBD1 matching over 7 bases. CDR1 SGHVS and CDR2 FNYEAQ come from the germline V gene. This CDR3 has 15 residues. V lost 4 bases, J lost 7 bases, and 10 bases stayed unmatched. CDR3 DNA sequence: TGTGCCAGCAGCTCGCCAGGGGGACCGCGGAATGAGCAGTTCTTC. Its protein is CASSSPGGPRNEQFF. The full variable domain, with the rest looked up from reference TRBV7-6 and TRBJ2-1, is GAGVSQSPRYKVTKRGQDVALRCDPISGHVSLYWYRQALGQGPEFLTYFNYEAQQDKSGLPNDRFSAERPEGSISTLTIQRTEQRDSAMYRCASSSPGGPRNEQFFGPGTRLTVL.

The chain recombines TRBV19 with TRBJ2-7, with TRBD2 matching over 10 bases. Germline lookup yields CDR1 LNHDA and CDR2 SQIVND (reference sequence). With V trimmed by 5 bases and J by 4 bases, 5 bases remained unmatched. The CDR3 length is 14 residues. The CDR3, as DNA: TGTGCCAGTAGTGGTAGCGGGGGGCTGTACGAGCAGTACTTC. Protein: CASSGSGGLYEQYF.

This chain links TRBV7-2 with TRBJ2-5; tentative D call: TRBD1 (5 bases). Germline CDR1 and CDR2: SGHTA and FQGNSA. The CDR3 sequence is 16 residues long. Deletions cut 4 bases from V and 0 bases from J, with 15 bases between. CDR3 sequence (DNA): TGTGCCAGCAGCTCCAAAGTCAGGGTTTACCAAGAGACCCAGTACTTC. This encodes CASSSKVRVYQETQYF.